A single sample gave rise to the 29 T cell receptor beta chains below, sequenced in a study of blood T cells in healthy people across ages. The authors ran a second PCR of about 7 to 11 cycles using a sample-barcoded 5' primer and a J-beta primer mix. TCRdb itself ran the 5' RACE reads through MiXCR, one entry per CDR3 protein. This sample has fewer than 950,000 distinct CDR3 sequences, with about 36% found just once. Sequences were obtained from blood. These receptors came from a man aged 18 to 30 in good health.

The V and J genes are TRBV20-1 and TRBJ1-4; TRBD1 agrees at 9 bases. This CDR3 spans 14 amino acids. Germline CDR1 and CDR2: DFQATT and SNEGSKA (reference sequence). V shed 4 bases and J 7 bases; nucleotides not matched to a gene: 7. In nucleotides, the CDR3 is TGCAGTGCTACCACAGGGGGCTTCGGTGAAAAACTGTTTTTT. It encodes CSATTGGFGEKLFF.

The chain joins TRBV20-1 to TRBJ1-2, with a weak D call TRBD1 (5 bases). The CDR3 sequence is 13 residues long. V dropped 6 bases and J dropped 2 bases, with 13 bases sitting between them. Germline CDR1 and CDR2: DFQATT and SNEGSKA (reference sequence). DNA of the CDR3: TGCAGTGCCGGGACCCTGGGGAACTATGGCTACACCTTC. This encodes CSAGTLGNYGYTF.

The table lists this clonotype with many counts. The V gene is TRBV6-2 or TRBV6-3, the J gene TRBJ2-1; TRBD1 matches at 10 bases. Germline CDR1 reads MNHEY; CDR2 reads SVGEGT. The CDR3 contains 15 residues. Unmatched junction bases numbered 3, after V lost 4 bases and J lost 3 bases. The CDR3 protein is CASSFGTGDYNEQFF. The CDR3 coding sequence is TGTGCCAGCAGTTTCGGGACAGGGGACTACAATGAGCAGTTCTTC.

The chain's CDR3 is CASRATSGAPDTQYF. CDR3 DNA sequence: TGTGCCAGCAGGGCCACTAGCGGGGCCCCAGATACGCAGTATTTT. The chain has TRBV7-8 and TRBJ2-3, with 10 bases fitting TRBD2. V lost 6 bases and J lost 4; bases outside the gene matches: 7. The CDR3 is 15 residues long. Germline assignment: CDR1 SGHVS and CDR2 FQNEAQ.

This clonotype was detected a few times. The rearrangement joins TRBV7-2 to TRBJ1-2, with D unclear. Germline V gene data show CDR1 as SGHTA and CDR2 as FQGNSA. The CDR3 runs 14 residues. Trimming removed 4 bases from V and 2 bases from J, with 11 bases in between. The CDR3: CASSSRTSNYGYTF. CDR3 in DNA: TGTGCCAGCAGCTCGAGGACGAGCAACTATGGCTACACCTTC. The whole variable domain, remainder taken from reference TRBV7-2 and TRBJ1-2, is GAGVSQSPSNKVTEKGKDVELRCDPISGHTALYWYRQSLGQGLEFLIYFQGNSAPDKSGLPSDRFSAERTGGSVSTLTIQRTQQEDSAVYLCASSSRTSNYGYTFGSGTRLTVV.

The table lists this clonotype with a count of one. A single base separates this from a much larger clone, so it may be a read error. V usage is TRBV4-1 and J usage is TRBJ2-7; a possible D gene is TRBD1 (6 bases). Trimming left V 1 base short and J 7 bases short, with 11 bases between. The CDR3 sequence is 13 residues long. CDR1 and CDR2 (germline): MGHRA, YSYEKL. The CDR3 nucleotides are TGCGCCAGCAGCCAAGCAGGGGTGGATGAGCAGTACTTC. Translating it yields CASSQAGVDEQYF.

With respect to this clonotype: It is likely a read error, because the conserved phenylalanine at the end of the CDR3 is missing. The chain carries TRBV20-1 and TRBJ1-2; D gene unclear. The CDR3 has 13 residues. Germline V CDR1 and CDR2: DFQATT, SNEGSKA (reference sequence). V was clipped by 5 bases and J by 0 bases, with 10 bases between them. CDR3 nucleotide sequence: TGCAGTGCTCGCGCGGATCCTAACTATGGCTACACCCTC. Protein product: CSARADPNYGYTL.

This clonotype was observed a handful of times. The chain couples TRBV9 to TRBJ1-5, with D uncertain. Germline CDR1 reads SGDLS; CDR2 reads YYNGEE. The CDR3 has 13 amino acids. V lost 0 bases and J 4 bases, leaving 5 bases between the germline ends. The CDR3 DNA is TGTGCCAGCAGCGTAGACCTGAATCAGCCCCAGCATTTT. This translates into CASSVDLNQPQHF.

The sample holds many counts of this clonotype. The gene calls are TRBV7-2 and TRBJ2-1; D gene unclear. In germline, CDR1 is SGHTA, CDR2 FQGNSA. V lost 1 base to trimming and J lost 7 bases, with 20 bases between them. The CDR3 spans 17 residues. As DNA, the CDR3 is TGTGCCAGCAGCTTAGTTGACTCGATGGGCCCATCAAATGAGCAGTTCTTC. Its protein product is CASSLVDSMGPSNEQFF.

The CDR3 spells CSAHRGQASTGELFF. In DNA, the CDR3 is TGCAGTGCCCACAGGGGGCAGGCGAGCACCGGGGAGCTGTTTTTT. This chain links TRBV20-1 with TRBJ2-2, with TRBD1 matching over 9 bases. This CDR3 region has 15 residues. V dropped 6 bases and J dropped 4; count of bases not matched to a gene: 9. Germline loops: CDR1 DFQATT, CDR2 SNEGSKA (reference sequence).

The gene calls are TRBV20-1 and TRBJ2-3; D may correspond to TRBD1 or TRBD2 (5 bases each). This CDR3 is 17 amino acids long. Trimming pared 8 bases from V and 2 bases from J, leaving 26 bases between. The germline V gene encodes CDR1 DFQATT and CDR2 SNEGSKA (reference sequence). The CDR3 region is CSTLSPSGTSVTDTQYF. The CDR3 DNA sequence: TGCAGTACTCTCAGCCCCTCCGGGACGAGCGTCACAGATACGCAGTATTTT.

This clonotype came up a few times. The V gene is TRBV9, the J gene TRBJ1-2; D call uncertain. The length of the CDR3 is 15 residues. V was clipped by 0 bases and J by 4 bases, with 13 bases between them. Per the germline V gene, CDR1 is SGDLS and CDR2 is YYNGEE. DNA of the CDR3: TGTGCCAGCAGCGTAGATGTGGGCGCGAGCTATGGCTACACCTTC. Its protein is CASSVDVGASYGYTF.

J is TRBJ2-3 and V is TRBV9; weak D call: TRBD1 (5 bases). Germline V gives CDR1 SGDLS, CDR2 YYNGEE. Trimming took 7 bases from V and 6 from J, leaving 12 bases between them. The CDR3 runs 12 residues. The CDR3 nucleotides read TGTGCCAGCGGCTTGACAGACGATACGCAGTATTTT. This gives the protein CASGLTDDTQYF.

The V call is TRBV27, the J call TRBJ2-1; possibly TRBD1 for D (6 bases). With the DNA end fitting TRBJ2-7 better, the J assignment may be wrong. The germline V gene has CDR1 MNHEY and CDR2 SMNVEV (reference sequence). The CDR3 totals 16 residues. The CDR3 here is CASSLLGGEAYNEQYF. The DNA for the CDR3 is TGTGCCAGCAGTTTATTAGGGGGAGAGGCCTACAATGAGCAGTACTTC.

The DNA of the CDR3 is TGTGCCAGCAGTTATTCAGGGGCCGAGGAAAAACTGTTTTTT. This translates into CASSYSGAEEKLFF. The chain has TRBV6-9 and TRBJ1-4; TRBD1 is a possible D gene (5 bases). Between the trimmed V and J ends, which lost 0 bases and 8 bases, there was a span of 10 bases. This CDR3 spans 14 amino acids. The germline V gene encodes CDR1 MNHGY and CDR2 SVAAGI.

A remark on this clonotype: Possible read error: a much larger clone is one base away. The gene calls are TRBV10-3 and TRBJ2-1; TRBD2 might be the D (7 bases). Gene TRBJ2-7 matches the end of the DNA better, so the J call may be wrong. Germline loops: CDR1 ENHRY, CDR2 SYGVKD. The CDR3 sequence is 14 residues long. CDR3 nucleotide sequence: TGTGCCAGCGTTAGGGGGGGATCTTACAATGAGCAGTACTTC. Its translation is CASVRGGSYNEQYF.

The genes are TRBV27 and TRBJ2-1; D remains unclear. Near its end, the DNA agrees better with TRBJ2-7, so the J call may be wrong. The CDR3 contains 15 residues. The V gene's germline CDR1 is MNHEY and CDR2 SMNVEV (reference sequence). The CDR3 reads CASSPRDPSYNEQYF. CDR3 nucleotide sequence: TGTGCCAGCAGCCCGAGAGATCCCTCCTACAATGAGCAGTACTTC.

This clonotype was observed many times. The chain has TRBV12-3 or TRBV12-4 and TRBJ2-5; TRBD2 matches 7 bases. With V trimmed by 6 bases and J by 4 bases, 11 bases remained unmatched. The CDR3 is 15 amino acids. This CDR3 is CASSPLAGVRETQYF. The CDR3 region has the DNA TGTGCCAGCAGCCCTCTGGCGGGGGTTAGAGAGACCCAGTACTTC.

This clonotype was seen more than once but under ten times. The chain combines TRBV28 with TRBJ1-5; TRBD1 aligns across 11 bases. This CDR3 contains 21 residues. The germline V gene has CDR1 MDHEN and CDR2 SYDVKM. The V segment lost 2 bases and the J segment 0 bases; nucleotides outside the gene matches: 15. The CDR3 DNA sequence: TGTGCCAGCAGTTTAAGCGCACTTCGGGACAGGGGGTATTATAGCAATCAGCCCCAGCATTTT. Protein sequence: CASSLSALRDRGYYSNQPQHF.

This sequence joins TRBV7-9 and TRBJ1-1; 9 bases fit TRBD1. Germline V gene data show CDR1 as SEHNR and CDR2 as FQNEAQ (reference sequence). The CDR3 is 17 residues long. The ends lost 3 bases at V and 3 bases at J; junction bases unmatched: 11. This CDR3 reads CASSLGRRTGADTEAFF. CDR3 nucleotides: TGTGCCAGCAGCTTGGGCAGAAGGACAGGGGCGGACACTGAAGCTTTCTTT.

The CDR3: CASSLPSSGELFF. The CDR3, as DNA: TGTGCCAGCAGCTTACCAAGTTCCGGGGAGCTGTTTTTT. The rearrangement joins TRBV7-2 to TRBJ2-2; D ambiguous. This CDR3 is 13 amino acids long. V was clipped by 2 bases and J by 6 bases, with 7 bases between them. Germline CDR1 and CDR2: SGHTA and FQGNSA.

This chain joins TRBV20-1 and TRBJ2-3, with a tentative D call TRBD2 (6 bases). The germline V gene encodes CDR1 DFQATT and CDR2 SNEGSKA (reference sequence). V was cut by 1 base and J by 2 bases, with 13 bases left in between. The CDR3 covers 15 residues. CDR3 sequence: CSARGRASVTDTQYF. In DNA, the CDR3 is TGCAGTGCTAGAGGGAGGGCTAGCGTCACAGATACGCAGTATTTT.

In the case of this clonotype: At one end, the junction sequence differs from germline, possibly due to a read error. The chain carries TRBV14 and TRBJ2-1, with 10 bases fitting TRBD2. The CDR3 is 19 amino acids. Germline loops: CDR1 SGHDN, CDR2 FVKESK. The CDR3 sequence is CAGSPLGPPTSGAYNEQFF. The CDR3 DNA reads as TGTGCCGGCAGCCCACTAGGGCCGCCAACTAGCGGGGCATACAATGAGCAGTTCTTC. The complete variable domain, with remaining parts taken from reference TRBV14 and TRBJ2-1, reads EAGVTQFPSHSVIEKGQTVTLRCDPISGHDNLYWYRRVMGKEIKFLLHFVKESKQDESGMPNNRFLAERTGGTYSTLKVQPAELEDSGVYFCAGSPLGPPTSGAYNEQFFGPGTRLTVL.

This clonotype was seen a handful of times. J is TRBJ2-3 and V is TRBV20-1; TRBD2 agrees at 7 bases. The CDR3 length is 14 residues. Germline-derived CDR1 and CDR2 are DFQATT and SNEGSKA (reference sequence). With V trimmed by 3 bases and J by 4 bases, 7 bases remained unmatched. CDR3 sequence reads: CSARTAGEPDTQYF. CDR3 nucleotide sequence: TGCAGTGCTAGGACTGCGGGGGAACCAGATACGCAGTATTTT.

The chain carries TRBV29-1 and TRBJ2-3, with 11 bases matching TRBD1. CDR1 is SQVTM and CDR2 is ANQGSEA in the germline V gene. The J segment lost 9 bases and the V segment lost 7 bases, leaving 6 bases of the junction unmatched. The CDR3 sequence is 12 residues long. CDR3 amino acids: CSDTGQGGTQYF. CDR3 nucleotide sequence: TGCAGCGATACGGGACAGGGGGGGACGCAGTATTTT.

This chain connects TRBV28 to TRBJ1-2, with 7 bases matching TRBD1. This CDR3 contains 13 residues. The J segment lost 4 bases and the V segment lost 4 bases, leaving 3 bases of the junction unmatched. CDR1 and CDR2 from the germline V gene are MDHEN and SYDVKM. The CDR3 protein is CASSSGQVYGYTF. The CDR3, as DNA: TGTGCCAGCAGTTCTGGACAGGTCTATGGCTACACCTTC.

This clonotype came up a few times. The chain links TRBV7-9 to TRBJ2-5; 13 nucleotides align to TRBD2. Trimming at V came to 2 bases and at J to 1 base, leaving 4 bases not matched to a gene. CDR1 SEHNR and CDR2 FQNEAQ come from the germline V gene (reference sequence). CDR3 length: 17 amino acids. The CDR3: CASSLIRTSGGQETQYF. The CDR3 coding sequence is TGTGCCAGCAGCTTAATTAGGACTAGCGGGGGCCAAGAGACCCAGTACTTC.

This clonotype has just one count. V usage is TRBV2 and J usage is TRBJ2-2; possibly TRBD1 for D (6 bases). Trimming left V 3 bases short and J 3 bases short, with 8 bases between. Germline V gene data show CDR1 as SNHLY and CDR2 as FYNNEI. The CDR3 covers 14 residues. In DNA form, the CDR3 reads TGTGCCAGCAGTGAGGGGGCACACACCGGGGAGCTGTTTTTT. It is translated as CASSEGAHTGELFF.

To note about this clonotype: The junction departs from the called germline gene at one end, perhaps through a read error. This sequence joins TRBV28 and TRBJ2-3; tentatively, D is TRBD1 or TRBD2 (5 bases each). The CDR3 loop spans 20 amino acids. Germline V gene lookup returns CDR1 MDHEN and CDR2 SYDVKM. The CDR3 DNA reads TGTGCCAGCAATTTACGGGGACGAGGCGAATGGGCCGTAGGCACAGATACGCAGTATTTT. It specifies CASNLRGRGEWAVGTDTQYF.